The TCR beta chain described here comes from a study of T cells in Graves' hyperthyroidism and ophthalmopathy. The CDR3 runs to 15 residues. The V gene's germline CDR1 is SGHDN and CDR2 FVKESK. The ends lost 5 bases at V and 7 bases at J; junction bases unmatched: 11. Pregnant or lactating patients were excluded, as were those with uncontrolled infection or other autoimmune disease. RNA transcripts served as the template for amplifying TCR beta CDR3 regions. During a first-round RT-PCR of the TCR CDR3, the HTBI primer set was used. Using its own MiXCR run on the multiplex PCR reads, TCRdb lists one record per CDR3 protein. The repertoire holds 500,000 to 750,000 distinct CDR3 sequences, with 13% to 15% as singletons. The study, taken as a whole, reports: A 13 V-J model separated ophthalmopathy from stable hyperthyroidism. Blood shared most expanded thyroid clonotypes above 0.001.

Only one count was recorded for this clonotype. Its antigen is still unknown. The rearrangement links TRBV14 to TRBJ2-7, with 10 bases matching TRBD2. This receptor was taken from a woman aged 18-35 years with Graves' ophthalmopathy. Material: blood. The CDR3 DNA sequence: TGTGCCAGCAGCGCGACTAGCGGGCCCACATTGGAGCAGTACTTC. Its protein product is CASSATSGPTLEQYF.